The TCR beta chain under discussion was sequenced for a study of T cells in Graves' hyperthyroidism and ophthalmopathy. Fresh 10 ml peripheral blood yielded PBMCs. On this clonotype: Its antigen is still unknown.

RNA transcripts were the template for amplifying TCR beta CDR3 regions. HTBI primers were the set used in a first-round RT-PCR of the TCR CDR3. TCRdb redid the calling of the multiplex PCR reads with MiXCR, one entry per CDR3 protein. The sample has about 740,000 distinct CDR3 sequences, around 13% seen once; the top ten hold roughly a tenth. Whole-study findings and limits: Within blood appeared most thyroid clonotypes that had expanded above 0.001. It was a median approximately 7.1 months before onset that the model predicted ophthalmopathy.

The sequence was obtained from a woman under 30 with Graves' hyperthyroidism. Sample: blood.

The CDR3 DNA reads as TGTGCCAGCAGCTTAGCTCCAGGGCCCAATCAGCCCCAGCATTTT. It yields the protein CASSLAPGPNQPQHF. The V gene is TRBV7-9, the J gene TRBJ1-5; a possible D gene is TRBD1 (5 bases). The CDR3 contains 15 residues. Germline loops: CDR1 SEHNR, CDR2 FQNEAQ (reference sequence). Between the trimmed V and J ends, which lost 0 bases and 3 bases, there was a span of 9 bases.